Listed below are T cell receptor beta chains from one sample, sequenced in a study of blood T cell repertoires in COVID-19. Assay: immunoSEQ multiplex PCR; the TCRdb copy retains only in-frame clones and omits some. This repertoire shows about 120,000 clones, about three quarters found once; its top ten account for 16%. Sequenced material: peripheral blood. The receptors were gathered from a woman older than 75 with active or convalescent COVID-19. The CDR3 runs from the conserved cysteine through the conserved F or W. D genes are given only for firm matches. For some rows the clone size is stated as once, few or many, or as a class when expanded; others skip it.

CDR3: CASSRGGAGSPLHF
DNA: TGTGCCAGCAGCCGAGGGGGCGCCGGGTCACCCCTCCACTTT
J: TRBJ1-6
D: TRBD1
size: .
V: TRBV3-1/TRBV3-2

CDR3: CASSLYVGQGFTGELFF
DNA: TGTGCCAGCAGCTTATATGTGGGACAGGGGTTCACCGGGGAGCTGTTTTTT
J: TRBJ2-2
D: TRBD1
size: .
V: TRBV11-2

CDR3: CASSLAGTSGRAFADTQYF
DNA: TGCGCCAGCAGCTTGGCCGGGACTAGCGGGAGGGCCTTCGCAGATACGCAGTATTTT
J: TRBJ2-3
D: TRBD2
size: .
V: TRBV5-1

CDR3: CASSQKEEGNTIYF
DNA: TGTGCCAGCAGCCAAAAAGAGGAAGGAAACACCATATATTTT
J: TRBJ1-3
D: .
size: .
V: TRBV6-5

CDR3: CATTRAGSTYEQYF
DNA: TGTGCCACCACGCGGGCGGGGAGCACCTACGAGCAGTACTTC
J: TRBJ2-7
D: .
size: .
V: TRBV25-1

CDR3: CASSEGQGRFTDTQYF
DNA: TGCGCCAGCAGTGAAGGACAGGGAAGGTTTACAGATACGCAGTATTTT
J: TRBJ2-3
D: TRBD1
size: .
V: TRBV10-1

CDR3: CASSRERTGKVYEQYF
DNA: TGCGCCAGCAGCCGGGAGAGAACAGGGAAGGTGTACGAGCAGTACTTC
J: TRBJ2-7
D: .
size: few
V: TRBV4-1

CDR3: CASSPAVGAGNSYEQYF
DNA: TGTGCCAGCAGTCCCGCGGTTGGAGCGGGCAACTCCTACGAGCAGTACTTC
J: TRBJ2-7
D: .
size: .
V: TRBV27

CDR3: CASSPRPYSGRDDNEQFF
DNA: TGTGCCAGCAGTCCACGGCCCTATAGCGGGAGAGACGACAATGAGCAGTTCTTC
J: TRBJ2-1
D: TRBD2
size: .
V: TRBV6-6

CDR3: CASSFRTRWSYNEQFF
DNA: TGTGCCAGCAGTTTCAGGACTAGATGGTCCTACAATGAGCAGTTCTTC
J: TRBJ2-1
D: TRBD2
size: .
V: TRBV27

CDR3: CASSWGLAGIQDTQYF
DNA: TGCGCCAGCAGCTGGGGACTAGCGGGAATTCAAGATACGCAGTATTTT
J: TRBJ2-3
D: TRBD2
size: .
V: TRBV5-1

CDR3: CASSRPGQGYEQYF
DNA: TGTGCCAGCAGTCGACCGGGACAGGGCTACGAGCAGTACTTC
J: TRBJ2-7
D: TRBD1
size: .
V: TRBV5-4

CDR3: CASSLSSGTVGGELFF
DNA: TGTGCCAGCAGTTTATCCTCGGGGACAGTTGGAGGGGAGCTGTTTTTT
J: TRBJ2-2
D: TRBD1
size: .
V: TRBV28

CDR3: CAWSRSLAVADTQYF
DNA: TGTGCCTGGAGTCGGAGCCTAGCGGTGGCAGATACGCAGTATTTT
J: TRBJ2-3
D: TRBD2
size: once
V: TRBV30